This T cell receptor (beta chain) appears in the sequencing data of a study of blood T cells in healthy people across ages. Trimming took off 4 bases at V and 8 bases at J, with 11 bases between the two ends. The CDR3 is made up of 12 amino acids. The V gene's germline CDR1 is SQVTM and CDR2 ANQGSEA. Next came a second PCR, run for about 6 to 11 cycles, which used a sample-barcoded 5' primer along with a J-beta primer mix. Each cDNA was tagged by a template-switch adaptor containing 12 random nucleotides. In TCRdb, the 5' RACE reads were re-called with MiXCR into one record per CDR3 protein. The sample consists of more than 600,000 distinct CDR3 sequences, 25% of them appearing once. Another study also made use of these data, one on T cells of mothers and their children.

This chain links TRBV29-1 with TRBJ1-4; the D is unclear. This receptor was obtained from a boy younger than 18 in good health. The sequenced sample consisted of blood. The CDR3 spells CSVVGLEEKLFF. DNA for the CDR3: TGCAGCGTTGTGGGCCTGGAGGAAAAACTGTTTTTT.